This T cell receptor (beta chain) was recovered during a study of T cell repertoires in cytomegalovirus infection (dated by TCRdb to the late 2010s). As for the study more broadly: Donor HLA type was relevant to the analysis, as public TCR beta signatures indicated carriage of CMV infection together with the matching HLA type.

Sequenced using an Illumina HiSeq 1500. TCRdb ran its own pipeline on the public reads, namely fastp trimming at Q25 and MiXCR clone calling, and kept in-frame beta chains. Here each entry gathers all rows of one CDR3 protein and keeps the most common genes and DNA. Across this sample there are 150,000 to 200,000 distinct CDR3 sequences, with about 28% seen only once. Of the sample, about 31% falls within the top ten clones. From a lookup of the germline V gene (reference sequence), CDR1 and CDR2 are DFQATT and SNEGSKA. The CDR3 sequence holds 15 residues, the cysteine and phenylalanine included. The only DNA kept is the CDR3, 45 bases in frame from the first base. Trimming takes 3 bases off V and 4 bases off J; junction bases not matched to a gene: 9. Remarks on this clonotype: There is no known antigen for this receptor. Qualities for individual bases were not recorded, and no much larger clone is one base off.

General findings and caveats noted by the study authors: The ex vivo response was dominated by HLA-C-restricted CMV-specific TCR beta clonotypes, which also provided the single most frequent clonotype in two of eight donors. Cumulative frequency of public TCR beta family members discriminated carriers of CMV infection plus the relevant HLA type in this cohort and an independent approximately 370-donor cohort.

The material sequenced was PBMCs. The chain links TRBV20-1 with TRBJ2-5; the junction holds 9 bases that match TRBD2. This clonotype originated in a human donor in good health (CMV status not recorded). Some clones in this sample may be carry-over from other donors' samples. The CDR3 region reads CSARDSGGNLETQYF. The DNA is TGCAGTGCTAGGGATAGCGGGGGAAACCTAGAGACCCAGTACTTC.